This T cell receptor beta chain was captured by sequencing in a study of T cell repertoires in cytomegalovirus infection (dated by TCRdb to the late 2010s). The study in broad terms: Because public TCR beta signatures pointed to carriage of CMV infection together with the matching HLA type, the HLA type of each donor mattered for the analysis.

Measured from the cysteine to the phenylalanine, the CDR3 is 15 residues long. The read is trimmed to its CDR3 DNA, 45 bases read in frame from base 1. Per the germline V gene (reference sequence), SSHAT is the CDR1 and FNYEAQ is the CDR2. Sequencing relied on an Illumina HiSeq 1500. TCRdb cleaned the public reads at Q25 with fastp, built clones with MiXCR and kept in-frame beta chains. Identical CDR3 protein sequences are pooled into one entry, listed with their most common genes and DNA. The sample table contains about 490,000 distinct CDR3 sequences; only one count was recorded for about 15% of them. The top ten hold 20% to 30% of the sample. This clonotype occurred many times. The clone's antigen remains unknown. One end of the junction fails to match germline, which may point to a read error. Overall study outcomes, separate from this receptor: The ex vivo response was dominated by HLA-C-restricted CMV-specific TCR beta clonotypes, which also provided the single most frequent clonotype in two of eight donors. In both this cohort and an independent roughly 400-donor cohort, the cumulative frequency of public TCR beta family members distinguished carriers of CMV infection plus the relevant HLA type.

The TCR originated in a human donor in good health (CMV status not recorded). Some clones in this sample may be carry-over from other donors' samples. This receptor chain uses TRBV7-7 and TRBJ2-1, with a weak D call of TRBD2 (5 bases match). Sequencing was done on a sample of CD8+ T cells from PBMCs. The CDR3 region has the sequence CASSFSSDTYNEQFF. The DNA sequence is TGTGCTAGCAGCTTTAGTAGCGATACCTACAATGAGCAGTTCTTC.